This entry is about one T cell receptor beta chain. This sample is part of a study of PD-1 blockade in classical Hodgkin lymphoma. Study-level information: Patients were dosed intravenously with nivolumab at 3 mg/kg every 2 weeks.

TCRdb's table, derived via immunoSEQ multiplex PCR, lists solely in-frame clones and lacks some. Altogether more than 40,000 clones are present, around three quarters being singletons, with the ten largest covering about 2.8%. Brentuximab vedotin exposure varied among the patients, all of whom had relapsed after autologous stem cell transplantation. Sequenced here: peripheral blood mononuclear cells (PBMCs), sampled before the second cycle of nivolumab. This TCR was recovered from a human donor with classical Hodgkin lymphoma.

The CDR3 loop is CASSVQQGRSPLHF. The CDR3 bases are TGTGCCAGCAGCGTACAACAGGGACGGTCACCCCTCCACTTT. This chain links TRBV9 with TRBJ1-6; D perhaps matches TRBD1 (6 bases). There are 14 residues in the CDR3. V shed 1 base and J shed 10 bases, with 12 bases lying between them. The germline V gene encodes CDR1 SGDLS and CDR2 YYNGEE.